This T cell receptor (beta chain) was profiled in a study of T cell responses to AZD1222 COVID-19 vaccine. Findings and caveats of the study: The donor cohort was predominantly white British with a female majority, and clonal diversity may have been underestimated.

V lost 4 bases and J lost 4, with 11 bases in between. The CDR3 is 12 residues long. The germline V gene encodes CDR1 GTSNPN and CDR2 SVGIG (reference sequence). Sequencing used immunoSEQ multiplex PCR; TCRdb keeps in-frame clones, though not all of them. The data show fewer than 150,000 clones, with 90% seen just once and around 3.6% held by the top ten. With regard to this clone: Antigen specificity is unknown.

This clonotype was sampled from an adult in good health. The chain employs TRBV30 and TRBJ2-7, with D perhaps matching TRBD1 (6 bases). The starting material was peripheral blood, obtained on day 0 of AZD1222 vaccination. The CDR3 here is CAWTPGQYEQYF. CDR3 sequence (DNA): TGTGCCTGGACTCCCGGACAGTACGAGCAGTACTTC.